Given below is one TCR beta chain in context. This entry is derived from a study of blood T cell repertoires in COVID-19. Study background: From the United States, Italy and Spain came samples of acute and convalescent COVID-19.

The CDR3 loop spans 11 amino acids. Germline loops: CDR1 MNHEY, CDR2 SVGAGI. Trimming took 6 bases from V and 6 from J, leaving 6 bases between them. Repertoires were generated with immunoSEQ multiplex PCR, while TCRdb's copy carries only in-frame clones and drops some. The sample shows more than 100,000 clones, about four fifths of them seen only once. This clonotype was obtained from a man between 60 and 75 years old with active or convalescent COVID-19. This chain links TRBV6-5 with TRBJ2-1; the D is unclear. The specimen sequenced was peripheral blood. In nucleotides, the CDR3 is TGTGCCAGCAGCCAATTCAATGAGCAGTTCTTC. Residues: CASSQFNEQFF.